These 17 T cell receptor beta chains came from one sample sequenced in a study of blood T cells in healthy people across ages. The use of a sample-barcoded 5' primer and a J-beta primer mix characterized a second PCR of roughly 7 to 12 cycles. MiXCR, applied by TCRdb to the 5' RACE reads, yields one record per CDR3 protein. The repertoire holds hundreds of thousands of distinct CDR3 sequences, with under 50% as singletons. The sample comprised blood. These receptors were obtained from a man aged 30-40 years in good health.

The V and J genes are TRBV4-1 and TRBJ1-2, with D unresolved. The CDR3 consists of 14 residues. CDR1 and CDR2 (germline): MGHRA, YSYEKL. The V and J ends lost 1 base and 3 bases respectively, with 9 bases between them. CDR3 sequence reads: CASSQVSEYYGYTF. The CDR3 bases are TGCGCCAGCAGCCAAGTTTCGGAGTACTATGGCTACACCTTC.

This chain uses TRBV10-3 with TRBJ2-5; 9 bases match TRBD1. The last part of the DNA fits TRBJ2-7 better; the J call may be wrong. The CDR3 length is 13 residues. Per germline, CDR1 ENHRY and CDR2 SYGVKD. CDR3 sequence: CAISSGQGCEQYF. The CDR3 DNA reads TGTGCCATCAGTTCTGGACAGGGGTGCGAGCAGTACTTC.

The chain combines TRBV12-3 or TRBV12-4 with TRBJ2-3, with D possibly being TRBD1 or TRBD2 (6 bases each). This CDR3 is 17 amino acids long. Trimming removed 6 bases at V and 2 bases at J, with 21 bases between. CDR3 sequence reads: CASSWTSGGRPTDTQYF. DNA for the CDR3: TGTGCCAGCAGCTGGACCTCTGGGGGGCGTCCCACAGATACGCAGTATTTT.

As for this clonotype: Mismatch with germline at one junction end may stem from a read error. V gene TRBV28 combines with J gene TRBJ2-7; D may be TRBD1 (5 bases). This CDR3 contains 15 residues. CDR1 is MDHEN, CDR2 SYDVKM, per germline. Written as DNA, the CDR3 is TGTGCCAGCAGTTTAGAGACCGTTGGGGCCTACGAGCTGTACTTC. Translation: CASSLETVGAYELYF.

In this sample, this clonotype turned up once. Germline is not matched at one junction end, which may reflect a read error. This rearrangement joins TRBV2 to TRBJ1-5; possible D gene TRBD1, 6 bases. The germline V gene has CDR1 SNHLY and CDR2 FYNNEI. The CDR3 runs to 15 residues. The CDR3 nucleotides read TGTGCCAACAGTCTCGGGGGCTTTGGCAATCAGCCCCAGCATTTT. Translation gives CANSLGGFGNQPQHF.

CDR3 bases: TGTGCCAGCAGTTATAGCCTTAGCGGGGAGGCCTTCAATGAGCAGTTCTTC. This translates into CASSYSLSGEAFNEQFF. The J gene is TRBJ2-1, the V gene TRBV6-5; TRBD2 matches 8 bases. Losses at the gene ends were 3 bases for V and 6 bases for J; bases not matched to a gene: 13. Germline V gene sequence: CDR1 MNHEY, CDR2 SVGAGI. The CDR3 extends over 17 amino acids.

In its sample, this clonotype was seen a few times. The J gene is TRBJ2-5, the V gene TRBV5-1, with 8 nucleotides matching TRBD1. The J call may be faulty, since TRBJ2-7 better matches the DNA end. This CDR3 is 16 amino acids long. CDR1 SGHRS and CDR2 YFSETQ come from the germline V gene. CDR3 in amino acids: CASSLTRAGGGYEQYF. CDR3 nucleotide sequence: TGCGCCAGCAGCTTGACCCGTGCAGGGGGCGGTTACGAGCAGTACTTC.

V and J are TRBV4-1 and TRBJ2-7, with 8 bases identical to TRBD1. CDR1 MGHRA and CDR2 YSYEKL come from the germline V gene. Trimming cost V 1 base and J 2 bases; bases outside gene matches: 4. The CDR3 is 15 amino acids. CDR3 residues: CASSQGTGTPYEQYF. Written as DNA, the CDR3 is TGCGCCAGCAGCCAAGGGACAGGGACGCCCTACGAGCAGTACTTC.

V usage is TRBV3-1 and J usage is TRBJ2-1; 11 bases agree with TRBD2. V lost 4 bases, J lost 7 bases, and 6 bases stayed unmatched. This CDR3 region has 15 residues. The germline CDR1 and CDR2 sequences are LGHDT and YNNKEL (reference sequence). CDR3 sequence: CASSLLAGGRNEQFF. The CDR3 nucleotides read TGTGCCAGCAGCCTCCTAGCGGGGGGACGTAATGAGCAGTTCTTC.

The chain recombines TRBV4-2 with TRBJ2-4; D is uncertain. The CDR3 runs to 13 residues. The V end was cut by 0 bases, the J end by 13 bases, with 13 bases between. Germline V gives CDR1 LGHNA, CDR2 YNFKEQ. For the CDR3, the DNA is TGTGCCAGCAGCCAAGAGTCAAGGGAAGAGCAGTACTTC. This sequence encodes CASSQESREEQYF.

V gene TRBV4-1 combines with J gene TRBJ2-2, with D perhaps TRBD1 (5 bases). CDR1 and CDR2 from the germline V gene are MGHRA and YSYEKL. The CDR3 sequence is 13 residues long. Trimming removed 0 bases at V and 11 bases at J, with 10 bases between. The CDR3 DNA reads TGCGCCAGCAGCCAAGAATCAGGGATAGAGCTGTTTTTT. Amino acids: CASSQESGIELFF.

The rearrangement links TRBV10-3 to TRBJ2-1; 10 bases match TRBD2. CDR3 size: 17 residues. Germline CDR1 reads ENHRY; CDR2 reads SYGVKD. The trim removed 2 bases at V and 5 bases at J, leaving 9 bases unmatched. The CDR3 DNA reads TGTGCCATCAGTGAGGGAAATAGCGGGGGGCGGCACAATGAGCAGTTCTTC. This translates into CAISEGNSGGRHNEQFF.

To note about this clonotype: The CDR3 ends on some other residue instead of the conserved phenylalanine or tryptophan, so this is likely a read error. This chain connects TRBV20-1 to TRBJ2-7, with D unresolved. Germline V gene lookup returns CDR1 DFQATT and CDR2 SNEGSKA (reference sequence). There are 14 residues in the CDR3. The CDR3: CSARGERSSYEQYY. Here the CDR3 DNA reads TGCAGTGCCAGAGGCGAAAGGAGCTCCTACGAGCAGTACTAC.

The chain uses TRBV12-3 or TRBV12-4 and TRBJ2-3, with TRBD2 identical over 8 bases. The V gene end was trimmed by 7 bases and the J gene end by 4 bases; junction bases not matched to a gene: 10. The CDR3 is 15 residues long. The CDR3 sequence is CASKSQRGGADTQYF. CDR3 in DNA: TGTGCCAGCAAGAGTCAACGGGGGGGCGCAGATACGCAGTATTTT.

This clonotype showed up just once. The CDR3 sequence: CASSQYTLETQYF. The CDR3, as DNA: TGTGCCAGCAGCCAATACACTTTGGAGACCCAGTACTTC. The V and J genes are TRBV14 and TRBJ2-5, with unresolved D. This CDR3 region has 13 residues. The germline CDR1 and CDR2 sequences are SGHDN and FVKESK. With 2 bases removed from V and 5 bases from J, the gap between germline ends came to 9 bases. The full variable domain, in which reference TRBV14 and TRBJ2-5 provide the parts outside the CDR3, is EAGVTQFPSHSVIEKGQTVTLRCDPISGHDNLYWYRRVMGKEIKFLLHFVKESKQDESGMPNNRFLAERTGGTYSTLKVQPAELEDSGVYFCASSQYTLETQYFGPGTRLLVL.

The V gene is TRBV7-2, the J gene TRBJ2-7, with 15 bases fitting TRBD2. The DNA end is a closer match to TRBJ2-5, so the J assignment may be wrong. Germline V gene data show CDR1 as SGHTA and CDR2 as FQGNSA. The CDR3 is 17 amino acids. CDR3 DNA: TGTGCCAGCAGCCAAGGGACTAGCGGGGGGTCCTTAGAGACCCAGTACTTC. Translated: CASSQGTSGGSLETQYF.

CDR3 in DNA: TGTGCCAGCAGTAGGGAGTCCGGGGAGCTGTTTTTT. Its protein is CASSRESGELFF. This chain joins TRBV7-9 and TRBJ2-2, with D tentatively TRBD2 (5 bases). Germline values: CDR1 SEHNR, CDR2 FQNEAQ (reference sequence). The CDR3 contains 12 residues. The germline V and J ends were trimmed by 6 bases and 6 bases, with 8 bases remaining between them.